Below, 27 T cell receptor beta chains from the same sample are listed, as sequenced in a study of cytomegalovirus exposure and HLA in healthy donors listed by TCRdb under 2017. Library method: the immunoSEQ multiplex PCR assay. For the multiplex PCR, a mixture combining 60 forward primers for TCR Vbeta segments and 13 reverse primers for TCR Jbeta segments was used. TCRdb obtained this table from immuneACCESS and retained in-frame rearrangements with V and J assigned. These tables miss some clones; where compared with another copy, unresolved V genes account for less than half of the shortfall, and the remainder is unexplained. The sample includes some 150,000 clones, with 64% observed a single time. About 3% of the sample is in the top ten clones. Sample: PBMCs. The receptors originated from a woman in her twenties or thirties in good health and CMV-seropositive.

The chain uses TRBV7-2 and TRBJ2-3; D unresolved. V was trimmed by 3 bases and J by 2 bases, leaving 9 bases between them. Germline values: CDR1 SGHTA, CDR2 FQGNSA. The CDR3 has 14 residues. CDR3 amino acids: CASSFSPVTDTQYF. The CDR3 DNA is TGTGCCAGCAGCTTCTCCCCCGTCACAGATACGCAGTATTTT.

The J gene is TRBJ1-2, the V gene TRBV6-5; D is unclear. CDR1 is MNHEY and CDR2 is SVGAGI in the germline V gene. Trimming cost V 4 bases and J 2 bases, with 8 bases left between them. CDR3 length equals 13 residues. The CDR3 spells CASSSTENYGYTF. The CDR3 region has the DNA TGTGCCAGCAGTTCGACGGAGAACTATGGCTACACCTTC.

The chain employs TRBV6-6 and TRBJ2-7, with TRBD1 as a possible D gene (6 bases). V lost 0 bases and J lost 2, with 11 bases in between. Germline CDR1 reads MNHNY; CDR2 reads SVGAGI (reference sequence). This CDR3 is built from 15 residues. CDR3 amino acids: CASSYSSGGTYEQYF. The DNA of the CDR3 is TGTGCCAGCAGTTACTCGAGTGGGGGCACCTACGAGCAGTACTTC.

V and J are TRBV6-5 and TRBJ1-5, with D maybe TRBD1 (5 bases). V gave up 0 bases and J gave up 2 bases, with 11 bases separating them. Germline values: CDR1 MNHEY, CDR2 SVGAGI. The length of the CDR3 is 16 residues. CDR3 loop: CASSYSSKGGNQPQHF. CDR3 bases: TGTGCCAGCAGTTACTCGAGTAAAGGGGGCAATCAGCCCCAGCATTTT.

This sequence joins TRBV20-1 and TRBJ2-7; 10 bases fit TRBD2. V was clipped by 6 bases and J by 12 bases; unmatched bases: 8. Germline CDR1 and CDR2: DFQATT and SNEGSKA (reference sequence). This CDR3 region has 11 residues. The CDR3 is CSARLAGASYF. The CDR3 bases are TGCAGTGCCCGCCTAGCGGGAGCGTCGTACTTC.

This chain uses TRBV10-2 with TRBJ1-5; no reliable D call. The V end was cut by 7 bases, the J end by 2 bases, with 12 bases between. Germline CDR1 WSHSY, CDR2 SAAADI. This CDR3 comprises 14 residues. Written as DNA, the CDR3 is TGCGCCAGCAATTCGGGTATGGGCAATCAGCCCCAGCATTTT. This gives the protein CASNSGMGNQPQHF.

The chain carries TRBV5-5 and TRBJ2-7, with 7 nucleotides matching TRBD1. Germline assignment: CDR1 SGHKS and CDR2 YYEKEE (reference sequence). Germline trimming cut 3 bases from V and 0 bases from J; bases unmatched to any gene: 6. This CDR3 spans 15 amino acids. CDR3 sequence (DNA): TGTGCCAGCAGCTGGGGGACAGAATCCTCCTACGAGCAGTACTTC. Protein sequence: CASSWGTESSYEQYF.

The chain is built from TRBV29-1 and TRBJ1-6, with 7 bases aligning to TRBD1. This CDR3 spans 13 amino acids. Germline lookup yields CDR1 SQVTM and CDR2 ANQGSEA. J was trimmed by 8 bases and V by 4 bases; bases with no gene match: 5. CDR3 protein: CSVGQGRDSPLHF. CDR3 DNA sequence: TGCAGCGTTGGACAGGGACGGGATTCACCCCTCCACTTT.

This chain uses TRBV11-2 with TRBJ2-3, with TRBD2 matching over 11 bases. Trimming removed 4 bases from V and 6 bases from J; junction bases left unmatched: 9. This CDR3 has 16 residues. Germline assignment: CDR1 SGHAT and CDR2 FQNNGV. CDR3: CASSSRSGGARDTQYF. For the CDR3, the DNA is TGTGCCAGCAGCTCCCGTAGCGGGGGGGCCCGGGATACGCAGTATTTT.

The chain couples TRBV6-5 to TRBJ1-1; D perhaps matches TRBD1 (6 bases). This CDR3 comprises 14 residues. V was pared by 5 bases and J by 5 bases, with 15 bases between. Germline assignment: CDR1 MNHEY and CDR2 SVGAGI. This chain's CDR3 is CASSKGGLGTEAFF. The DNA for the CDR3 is TGTGCCAGCAGTAAGGGGGGGTTGGGGACTGAAGCTTTCTTT.

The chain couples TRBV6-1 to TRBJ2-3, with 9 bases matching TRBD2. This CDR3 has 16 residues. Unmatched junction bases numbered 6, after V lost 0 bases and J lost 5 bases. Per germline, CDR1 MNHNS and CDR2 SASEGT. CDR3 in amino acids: CASSEARGGLRDTQYF. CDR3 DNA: TGTGCCAGCAGTGAAGCGCGGGGGGGCCTGAGAGATACGCAGTATTTT.

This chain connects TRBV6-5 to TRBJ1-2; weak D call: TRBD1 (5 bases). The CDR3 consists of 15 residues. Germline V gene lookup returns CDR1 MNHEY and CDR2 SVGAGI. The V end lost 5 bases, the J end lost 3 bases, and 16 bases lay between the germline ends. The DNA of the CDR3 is TGTGCCAGCAGTGTTACGCAGGGAGGGTACTATGGCTACACCTTC. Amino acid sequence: CASSVTQGGYYGYTF.

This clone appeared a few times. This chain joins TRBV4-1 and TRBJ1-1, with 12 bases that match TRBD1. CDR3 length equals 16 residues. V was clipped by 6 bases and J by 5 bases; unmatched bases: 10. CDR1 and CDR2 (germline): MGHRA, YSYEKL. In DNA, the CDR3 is TGCGCCAGCAGTCACCGGGACAGGGGGCGACGGACTGAAGCTTTCTTT. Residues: CASSHRDRGRRTEAFF.

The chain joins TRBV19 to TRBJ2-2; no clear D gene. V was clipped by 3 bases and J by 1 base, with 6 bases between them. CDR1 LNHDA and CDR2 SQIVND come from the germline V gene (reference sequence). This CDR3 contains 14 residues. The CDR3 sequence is CASSILRNTGELFF. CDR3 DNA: TGTGCCAGTAGTATCCTCCGGAACACCGGGGAGCTGTTTTTT.

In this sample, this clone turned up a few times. The CDR3 DNA sequence: TGTGCCAGCAGTGCAACGGACAGGGGGCATCAAGAGACCCAGTACTTC. Amino acid sequence: CASSATDRGHQETQYF. J is TRBJ2-5 and V is TRBV25-1; 11 bases are shared with TRBD1. Trimming removed 4 bases from V and 2 bases from J; junction bases left unmatched: 6. The CDR3 runs 16 residues. Per germline, CDR1 MGHDK and CDR2 SYGVNS.

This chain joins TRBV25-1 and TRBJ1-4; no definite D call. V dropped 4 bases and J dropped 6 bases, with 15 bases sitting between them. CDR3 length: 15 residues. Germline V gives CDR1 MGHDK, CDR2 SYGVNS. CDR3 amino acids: CASSALGREDEKLFF. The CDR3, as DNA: TGTGCCAGCAGTGCTCTAGGACGGGAGGATGAAAAACTGTTTTTT.

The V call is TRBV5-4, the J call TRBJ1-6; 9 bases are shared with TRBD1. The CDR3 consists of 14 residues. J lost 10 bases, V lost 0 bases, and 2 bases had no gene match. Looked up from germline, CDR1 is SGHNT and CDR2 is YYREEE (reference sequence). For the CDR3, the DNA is TGTGCCAGCAGCTTGGACAGGGGGCACTCACCCCTCCACTTT. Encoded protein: CASSLDRGHSPLHF.

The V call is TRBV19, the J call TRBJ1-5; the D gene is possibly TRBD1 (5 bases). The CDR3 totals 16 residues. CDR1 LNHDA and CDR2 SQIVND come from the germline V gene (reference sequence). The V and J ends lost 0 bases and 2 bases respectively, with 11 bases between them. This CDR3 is CASSIEGGRGNQPQHF. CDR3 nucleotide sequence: TGTGCCAGTAGTATAGAGGGGGGGAGAGGCAATCAGCCCCAGCATTTT.

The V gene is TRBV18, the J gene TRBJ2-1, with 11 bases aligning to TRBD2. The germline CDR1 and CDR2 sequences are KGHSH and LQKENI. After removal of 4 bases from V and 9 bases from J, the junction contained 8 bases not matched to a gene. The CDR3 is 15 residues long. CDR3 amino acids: CASSQGTSGTGEQFF. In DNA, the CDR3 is TGTGCCAGCTCACAAGGGACTAGCGGTACGGGTGAGCAGTTCTTC.

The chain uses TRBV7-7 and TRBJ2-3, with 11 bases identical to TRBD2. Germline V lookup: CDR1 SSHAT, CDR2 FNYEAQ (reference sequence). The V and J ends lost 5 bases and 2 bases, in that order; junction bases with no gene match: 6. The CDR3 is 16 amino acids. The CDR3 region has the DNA TGTGCCAGCAGCCCATCTAGCGGGGGGATCACAGATACGCAGTATTTT. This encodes CASSPSSGGITDTQYF.

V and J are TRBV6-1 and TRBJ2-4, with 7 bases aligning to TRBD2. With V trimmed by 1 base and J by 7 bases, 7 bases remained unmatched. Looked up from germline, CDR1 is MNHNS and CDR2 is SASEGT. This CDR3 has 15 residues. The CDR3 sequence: CASSEVAGVPNIQYF. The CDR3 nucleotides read TGTGCCAGCAGTGAAGTGGCGGGAGTCCCGAACATTCAGTACTTC.

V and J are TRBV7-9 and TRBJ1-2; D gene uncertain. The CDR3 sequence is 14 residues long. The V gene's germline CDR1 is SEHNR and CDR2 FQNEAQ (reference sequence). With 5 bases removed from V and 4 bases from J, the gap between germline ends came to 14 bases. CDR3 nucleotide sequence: TGTGCCAGCAGCGGGCACCGGGGAAGCTATGGCTACACCTTC. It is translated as CASSGHRGSYGYTF.

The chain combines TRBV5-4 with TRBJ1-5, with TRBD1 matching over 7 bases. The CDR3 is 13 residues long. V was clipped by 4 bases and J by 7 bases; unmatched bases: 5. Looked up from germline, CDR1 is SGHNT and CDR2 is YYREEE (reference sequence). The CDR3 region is CASSHGTEQPQHF. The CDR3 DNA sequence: TGTGCCAGCAGCCACGGGACAGAACAGCCCCAGCATTTT.

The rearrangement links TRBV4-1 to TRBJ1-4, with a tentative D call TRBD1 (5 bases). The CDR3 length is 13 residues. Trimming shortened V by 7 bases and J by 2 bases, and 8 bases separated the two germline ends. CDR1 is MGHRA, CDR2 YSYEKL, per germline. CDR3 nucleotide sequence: TGCGCCAGCAACCGACAGACTAATGAAAAACTGTTTTTT. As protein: CASNRQTNEKLFF.

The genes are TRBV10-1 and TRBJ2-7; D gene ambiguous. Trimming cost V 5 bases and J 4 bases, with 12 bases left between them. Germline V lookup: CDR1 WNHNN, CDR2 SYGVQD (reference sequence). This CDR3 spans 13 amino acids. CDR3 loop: CASSSSAGYEQYF. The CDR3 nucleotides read TGCGCCAGCAGTTCGAGCGCTGGGTACGAGCAGTACTTC.

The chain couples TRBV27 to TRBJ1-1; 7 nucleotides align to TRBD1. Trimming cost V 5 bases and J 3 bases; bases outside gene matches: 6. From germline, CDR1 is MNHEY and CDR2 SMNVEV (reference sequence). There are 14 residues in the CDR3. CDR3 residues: CASSPPDRYTEAFF. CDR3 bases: TGTGCCAGCAGTCCTCCGGACAGGTACACTGAAGCTTTCTTT.

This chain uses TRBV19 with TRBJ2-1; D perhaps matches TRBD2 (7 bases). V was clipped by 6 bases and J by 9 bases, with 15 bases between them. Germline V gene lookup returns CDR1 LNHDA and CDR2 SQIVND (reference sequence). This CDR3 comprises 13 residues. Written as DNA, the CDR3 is TGTGCCAGTAGGAGGGGGGGTGAGGGTGAGCAGTTCTTC. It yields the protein CASRRGGEGEQFF.